Sequencing of this TCR beta chain was carried out in a study of blood T cells in healthy people across ages. Through a sample-barcoded 5' primer and a J-beta primer mix, a second PCR was run for 7 to 11 cycles. A template-switch adaptor with 12 random nucleotides tagged each cDNA molecule. One entry per CDR3 protein results from TCRdb running MiXCR on the 5' RACE reads. Counted here are around 750,000 distinct CDR3 sequences, roughly 50% occurring once; the ten biggest clones make up about 38%. Every sample yielded at least 6 million isolated PBMCs. This clonotype has only a few counts. Its antigen remains unknown. General study points: Both naive CD4+ cell counts and diversity were greater in long-lived donors than in aged donors.

The source is a man older than 75 in good health. Source material: blood.

Written as DNA, the CDR3 is TGTGCCAGCAGTGATCTCAGTCTAGGGGGCAAAAACATTCAGTACTTC. This codes for CASSDLSLGGKNIQYF. This chain uses TRBV25-1 with TRBJ2-4; maybe TRBD1 (6 bases). The V and J ends lost 3 bases and 3 bases respectively, with 15 bases between them. Germline lookup yields CDR1 MGHDK and CDR2 SYGVNS. CDR3 size: 16 residues. Together with reference TRBV25-1 and TRBJ2-4, the CDR3 gives the full variable domain: EADIYQTPRYLVIGTGKKITLECSQTMGHDKMYWYQQDPGMELHLIHYSYGVNSTEKGDLSSESTVSRIRTEHFPLTLESARPSHTSQYLCASSDLSLGGKNIQYFGAGTRLSVL.